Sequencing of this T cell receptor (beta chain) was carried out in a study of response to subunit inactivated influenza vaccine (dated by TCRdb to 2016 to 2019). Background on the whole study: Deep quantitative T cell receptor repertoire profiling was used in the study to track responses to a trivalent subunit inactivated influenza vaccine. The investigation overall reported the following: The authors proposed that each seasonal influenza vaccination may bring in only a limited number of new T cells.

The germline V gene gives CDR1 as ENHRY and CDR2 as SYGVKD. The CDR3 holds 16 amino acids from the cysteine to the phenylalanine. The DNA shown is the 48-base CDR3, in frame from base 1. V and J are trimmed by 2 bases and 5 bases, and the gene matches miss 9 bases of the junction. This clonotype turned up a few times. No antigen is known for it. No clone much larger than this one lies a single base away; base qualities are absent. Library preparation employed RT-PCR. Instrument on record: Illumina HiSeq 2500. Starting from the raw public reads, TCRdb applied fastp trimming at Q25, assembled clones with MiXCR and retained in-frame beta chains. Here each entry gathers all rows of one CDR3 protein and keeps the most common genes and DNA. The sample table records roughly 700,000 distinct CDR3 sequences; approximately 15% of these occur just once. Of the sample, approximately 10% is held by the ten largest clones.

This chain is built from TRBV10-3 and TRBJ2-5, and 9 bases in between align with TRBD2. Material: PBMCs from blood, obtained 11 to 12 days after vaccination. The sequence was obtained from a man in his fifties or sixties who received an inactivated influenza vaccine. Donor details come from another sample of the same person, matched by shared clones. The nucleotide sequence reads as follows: TGTGCCATCAGTGAGGGCCGTATAGCGGGAGATGAGACCCAGTACTTC. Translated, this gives CAISEGRIAGDETQYF.